Shown below are 13 T cell receptor beta chains from a single sample sequenced in a study of T-cell reconstitution after alpha-beta-depleted transplantation in children. TCRbeta library construction was performed incorporating unique molecular identifiers. TCRdb re-called the PCR reads through MiXCR, storing one row per CDR3 protein. The table includes just over 950,000 distinct CDR3 sequences, about 29% detected once. The sample here was PBMCs, mostly from graft donor cells, taken 360 days after TCRalphabeta/CD19-depleted stem cell transplant. These receptors came from a boy under two years old who had a stem cell transplant for SCID, so the T cells may come from the graft donor.

This clonotype was seen once. The V and J genes are TRBV20-1 and TRBJ2-1, with D tentatively TRBD2 (7 bases). The CDR3 spans 15 residues. With 5 bases removed from V and 5 bases from J, the gap between germline ends came to 19 bases. Germline CDR1 and CDR2: DFQATT and SNEGSKA (reference sequence). CDR3 in amino acids: CSAYTGGFPNNEQFF. The CDR3 coding sequence is TGCAGTGCTTATACGGGGGGCTTTCCTAACAATGAGCAGTTCTTC.

In DNA form, the CDR3 reads TGTGCCAGCACCCCGGACAATTTCGGGGAGCTGTTTTTT. Its translation: CASTPDNFGELFF. The rearrangement links TRBV12-3 or TRBV12-4 to TRBJ2-2, with D possibly being TRBD1 (5 bases). Trimming removed 7 bases from V and 7 bases from J, with 13 bases in between. The CDR3 has 13 amino acids.

This clonotype turned up a few times. The chain combines TRBV29-1 with TRBJ1-1, with 9 bases lining up with TRBD1. The CDR3 contains 14 residues. Germline V gene data show CDR1 as SQVTM and CDR2 as ANQGSEA. V was pared by 2 bases and J by 6 bases, with 7 bases of the junction left unmatched. The CDR3 nucleotides read TGCAGCGTTGAAAGGGACAGGGTGGACCCTGAAGCTTTCTTT. This sequence encodes CSVERDRVDPEAFF.

The V call is TRBV20-1, the J call TRBJ2-2, with D unclear. CDR1 is DFQATT, CDR2 SNEGSKA, per germline (reference sequence). This CDR3 contains 13 residues. V shed 3 bases and J shed 7 bases, with 12 bases lying between them. The CDR3 spells CSARAPLVGELFF. CDR3 coding DNA: TGCAGTGCTAGGGCCCCACTGGTCGGGGAGCTGTTTTTT.

J is TRBJ2-7 and V is TRBV5-1; unclear D gene. Per germline, CDR1 SGHRS and CDR2 YFSETQ. The CDR3 runs to 14 residues. V lost 6 bases, J lost 0 bases, and 13 bases lay in between. The CDR3 spells CASNKGPNSYEQYF. The CDR3 DNA sequence: TGCGCCAGCAATAAAGGACCGAACTCCTACGAGCAGTACTTC.

This clonotype was observed at least ten times. This chain joins TRBV7-9 and TRBJ2-1; TRBD1 agrees at 10 bases. The CDR3 sequence is 15 residues long. Germline assignment: CDR1 SEHNR and CDR2 FQNEAQ (reference sequence). The junction had 2 bases not matched to a gene; V was cut back by 4 bases and J by 2 bases. The CDR3: CASSSGQGAYNEQFF. CDR3 bases: TGTGCCAGCAGCTCTGGACAGGGGGCCTACAATGAGCAGTTCTTC.

V is TRBV2 and J is TRBJ2-7; 8 bases match TRBD1. Germline CDR1 is SNHLY and CDR2 is FYNNEI. The CDR3 extends over 15 amino acids. J was trimmed by 6 bases and V by 0 bases; bases with no gene match: 7. CDR3: CASSEAGGRGREQYF. For the CDR3, the DNA is TGTGCCAGCAGTGAAGCTGGGGGCAGGGGGCGCGAGCAGTACTTC. Drawing the rest from reference TRBV2 and TRBJ2-7, the complete variable domain is EPEVTQTPSHQVTQMGQEVILRCVPISNHLYFYWYRQILGQKVEFLVSFYNNEISEKSEIFDDQFSVERPDGSNFTLKIRSTKLEDSAMYFCASSEAGGRGREQYFGPGTRLTVT.

This clonotype turned up a few times. The chain is built from TRBV6-5 and TRBJ1-1; tentatively, D is TRBD1 (5 bases). The CDR3 is made up of 14 amino acids. The V and J ends lost 2 bases and 5 bases respectively, with 12 bases between them. CDR1 MNHEY and CDR2 SVGAGI come from the germline V gene. For the CDR3, the DNA is TGTGCCAGCAGTTACACAGGATTAGTGACTGAAGCTTTCTTT. Amino acids: CASSYTGLVTEAFF.

The chain has TRBV7-7 and TRBJ2-5; D unclear. The CDR3 covers 13 residues. The V and J ends lost 5 bases and 3 bases respectively, with 10 bases between them. Germline V gives CDR1 SSHAT, CDR2 FNYEAQ (reference sequence). This CDR3 reads CASSPARKETQYF. CDR3 nucleotides: TGTGCCAGCAGCCCCGCCAGAAAAGAGACCCAGTACTTC.

CDR3 sequence: CASSFEAGDDGYTF. CDR3 sequence (DNA): TGTGCCAGCAGCTTTGAGGCCGGGGACGATGGCTACACCTTC. The chain joins TRBV12-1 to TRBJ1-2; the DNA was not used to check the table's D call, TRBD1. TRBV12-1 is assigned pseudogene status. The CDR3 spans 14 residues.

The chain is built from TRBV7-2 and TRBJ2-2; possible D gene TRBD2, 5 bases. Germline lookup yields CDR1 SGHTA and CDR2 FQGNSA. The CDR3 has 16 amino acids. V gave up 4 bases and J gave up 7 bases, with 19 bases separating them. Here the CDR3 reads CASSSFVEALIGELFF. The DNA of the CDR3 is TGTGCCAGCAGCTCGTTTGTGGAGGCGCTAATCGGGGAGCTGTTTTTT. Combining the CDR3 with reference TRBV7-2 and TRBJ2-2 gives the whole variable domain GAGVSQSPSNKVTEKGKDVELRCDPISGHTALYWYRQSLGQGLEFLIYFQGNSAPDKSGLPSDRFSAERTGGSVSTLTIQRTQQEDSAVYLCASSSFVEALIGELFFGEGSRLTVL.

The gene calls are TRBV4-1 and TRBJ2-1; 12 positions agree with TRBD2. The junction had 7 bases not matched to a gene; V was cut back by 1 base and J by 9 bases. The CDR3 is 16 residues long. Germline loops: CDR1 MGHRA, CDR2 YSYEKL. CDR3 sequence reads: CASSQVPSGGAVEQFF. CDR3 nucleotide sequence: TGCGCCAGCAGCCAAGTGCCTAGCGGGGGGGCGGTTGAGCAGTTCTTC.

V usage is TRBV6-5 and J usage is TRBJ2-1, with a weak D call TRBD2 (5 bases). The CDR3 loop spans 15 amino acids. V was trimmed by 0 bases and J by 8 bases, leaving 14 bases between them. Germline V gene lookup returns CDR1 MNHEY and CDR2 SVGAGI. DNA of the CDR3: TGTGCCAGCAGTTACTCCGGGGATCGAGGCGATGAGCAGTTCTTC. Residues: CASSYSGDRGDEQFF.